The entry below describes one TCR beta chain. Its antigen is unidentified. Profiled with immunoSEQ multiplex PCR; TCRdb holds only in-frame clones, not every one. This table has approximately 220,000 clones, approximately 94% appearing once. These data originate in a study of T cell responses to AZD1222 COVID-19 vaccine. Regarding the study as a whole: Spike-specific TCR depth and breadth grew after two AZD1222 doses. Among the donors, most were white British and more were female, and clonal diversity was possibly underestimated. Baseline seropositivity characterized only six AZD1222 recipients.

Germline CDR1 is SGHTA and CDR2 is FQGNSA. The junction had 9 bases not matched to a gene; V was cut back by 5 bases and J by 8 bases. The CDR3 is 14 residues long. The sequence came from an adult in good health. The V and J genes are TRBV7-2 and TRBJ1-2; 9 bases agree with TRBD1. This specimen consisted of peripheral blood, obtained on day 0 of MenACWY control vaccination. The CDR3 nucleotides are TGTGCCAGCAGCGGGGAAACAGGGGGCTACGGCTACACCTTC. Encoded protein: CASSGETGGYGYTF.